This T cell receptor (beta chain) was recorded in a study of OX40 agonist ivuxolimab in advanced cancers. Study-wide context: Ivuxolimab, which targeted the costimulatory receptor OX40 (CD134), was an agonistic, fully human IgG2 monoclonal antibody. Among the roughly 54 dose-escalation patients, about 20 had hepatocellular carcinoma, roughly 15 melanoma, 9 renal cell carcinoma and 9 head and neck cancer. Peripheral TCRbeta sequencing aimed to test whether ivuxolimab altered TCR sequence diversity and caused clonal T-cell expansion. The paper reports the monotherapy dose-escalation portion (N ≈ 50 patients) of the phase I ivuxolimab trial. Patients were allowed to have had prior anti-PD-1, anti-PD-L1 or anti-CTLA-4 therapy, and around 40% of the dose-escalation patients had previously received checkpoint inhibitors. Partial responses were achieved by three dose-escalation patients, of whom one had hepatocellular carcinoma and two had cutaneous melanoma. Intravenous ivuxolimab was administered to patients every 2 weeks at six dose levels: 0.01, 0.1, 0.3, 1.5, 3 and 10 mg/kg. The dose-escalation cohort was around 83% male with a mean age of around 62 years, ranging from roughly 23 to 85. The full study reports these points: The antigen specificity of the peripheral T cells that underwent clonal expansion was not determined. After ivuxolimab, expanded clones were on average more numerous among CD8+ T cells than among CD4+ T cells. Partial responders in the 0.1-3.0 mg/kg groups had among the lowest normalized peripheral clonal expansion, especially among CD8+ T cells. Low levels of normalized T-cell clonal expansion were also shown by some nonresponding patients. At doses of 0.1 to 3.0 mg/kg, clonal expansion of both CD4+ and CD8+ blood T cells was observed from baseline to week 6.

For sequencing of the TCRbeta CDR3 region, genomic DNA was extracted from the sorted cells. TCRbeta CDR3 regions were sequenced using the immunoSEQ Assay. TCRdb holds this immuneACCESS table with in-frame rearrangements only. Some clones are missing; in checked studies, unresolved V genes explain under half, and the rest has no known cause. This sample lists just over 80,000 clones; over 75% were detected once. The top ten hold roughly 0.35% of the sample. The CDR3, from cysteine to phenylalanine, totals 16 residues. Only the CDR3 region is kept as DNA, spanning 48 bases read in frame from base 1. CDR1 and CDR2 (MNHEY, SMNVEV) derive from the germline V gene (reference sequence). Ends trimmed: V by 3 bases, J by 0 bases; bases unmatched to a gene: 4. The trial excluded patients who had a history of autoimmune disease or who were on systemic immunosuppression. Peripheral blood for TCR sequencing was collected from all dose cohorts at baseline, on cycle 4 day 1, and on cycle 7 day 1. Samples were obtained from an open-label, multicenter, first-in-human phase I dose-escalation trial of ivuxolimab. Adults with locally advanced or metastatic melanoma, renal cell carcinoma, hepatocellular carcinoma or head and neck squamous cell carcinoma were enrolled in the trial. Before TCR sequencing, CD4+ T cells and CD8+ T cells from peripheral blood were sorted into separate populations.

Of note for this clone: Its specific antigen is unknown. Base qualities were left out, and no much larger clone turns up one base away.

This receptor was obtained from an adult with an advanced solid tumor such as melanoma, head and neck, liver or kidney cancer. The chain joins TRBV27 to TRBJ2-1; 8 bases in between match TRBD2. This specimen consisted of CD4+ or CD8+ T cells sorted from blood, obtained in a trial of the OX40 agonist ivuxolimab. The CDR3 loop reads CASSFGGRSSYNEQFF. Read as DNA, the sequence is TGTGCCAGCAGTTTTGGCGGGAGGAGCTCCTACAATGAGCAGTTCTTC.